This is a list of T cell receptor beta chains from one sample in a study of blood T cell repertoires in COVID-19. Only in-frame clones appear in the TCRdb table, and some are missing; sequencing was by immunoSEQ multiplex PCR. This sample has tens of thousands of clones, with about 88% found just once. The sample comprised peripheral blood. The receptors originated from a human donor in a cohort sampled during active COVID-19. The donor label of this sample is uncertain. Each CDR3 is given without its conserved first and last residue.

v_call	j_call	cdr3_aa
TRBV3-1/TRBV3-2	TRBJ2-7	ASSLGYEQY
TRBV10-2	TRBJ1-5	ASSWDRDQPQH
TRBV20-1	TRBJ2-1	SASPSGRGRNEQF
TRBV19	TRBJ2-3	ASSIGTVASTDTQY
TRBV14	TRBJ2-7	ASSELPEGAGYEQY
TRBV11-2	TRBJ2-7	ASSRWGQSSYEQY
TRBV7-7	TRBJ2-2	ASSPTPSNTGELF
TRBV5-1	TRBJ2-1	ASSLEASGNEQF
TRBV20-1	TRBJ2-7	SARAAGEQY
TRBV5-5	TRBJ2-1	ASSSLANEQF
TRBV19	TRBJ1-4	ASSIRQSTNEKLF
TRBV11-3	TRBJ2-2	ASSLDLAGEAGELF
TRBV19	TRBJ1-1	ASNYLRDTEAF
TRBV10-3	TRBJ2-5	ATQLAAQETQY
TRBV20-1	TRBJ2-4	SASKGGNIQY
TRBV9	TRBJ2-2	ASSGTSSGELF
TRBV27	TRBJ2-2	ASSLPWLAGGPGELF